The sequence of this T cell receptor beta chain was determined in a study of metastatic and nonmetastatic thyroid tumors. Study context: Where malignant and benign thyroid patients were concerned, repertoires were compared across blood and tumor or nodule tissue. Study-wide results and limits: In both blood and tumor samples, TCR beta diversity was reported significantly higher for malignant than benign nodules.

Per the original methods: Differences in CDR3 between clinicopathological groups were drawn on to build a classifier intended to discriminate distant-metastatic papillary thyroid cancer patients. TCRdb re-processed the PCR reads through MiXCR. These V and J calls originate from TCRdb's pipeline instead of the authors' own analysis. The sample carries some 8,400 clones, about 30% recorded once. Patients were all untreated before their thyroid surgery. The CDR3 has 14 amino acids. CDR1 is SGHRS, CDR2 YFSETQ, per germline. With V trimmed by 4 bases and J by 6 bases, 8 bases remained unmatched. As for this clone: Antigen: not known.

This receptor was obtained from a male donor with papillary thyroid cancer or a benign thyroid nodule (not recorded which). Some clones in this sample may be carry-over from other donors' samples. The sequenced sample was tumor tissue. The chain couples TRBV5-1 to TRBJ1-2; 8 nucleotides agree with TRBD1. The CDR3 DNA reads as TGCGCCAGCAGCCTTAATCCGACAGGGGATGGCTACACCTTC. It yields the protein CASSLNPTGDGYTF.